The source of this T cell receptor (beta chain) is a study of cytomegalovirus exposure and HLA in healthy donors. A multiplex PCR was run with 60 Vbeta primers and 13 Jbeta primers. Repertoires were generated with immunoSEQ multiplex PCR, while TCRdb's copy carries only in-frame clones and drops some. This sample has approximately 78,000 clones, with around 84% found just once. Healthy people donating bone marrow made up the donors. Germline V lookup: CDR1 SGHAT, CDR2 FQNNGV. The V and J ends lost 4 bases and 0 bases, in that order; junction bases with no gene match: 0. The CDR3 is 14 residues long. Concerning this clone: Its antigen is undetermined.

Points from the study as a whole: Analysis was carried out at a later point, and it linked a missense DCLRE1C variant to TCR beta V- and J-gene trimming. Later analysis suggested most CMV-associated TCR beta chains were HLA-restricted. An analysis that was carried out later associated approximately 15,000 TCR beta sequences with HLA alleles at 0.05 false discovery rate.

The sequencing input was PBMCs. The receptor's source is a woman aged 45-65 years in good health and CMV-seronegative. The V gene is TRBV11-2, the J gene TRBJ1-5, with 7 bases aligning to TRBD1. CDR3 in amino acids: CASSWDSSNQPQHF. The DNA for the CDR3 is TGTGCCAGCAGCTGGGACAGTAGCAATCAGCCCCAGCATTTT. Full variable domain (outside the CDR3, taken from reference TRBV11-2 and TRBJ1-5): EAGVAQSPRYKIIEKRQSVAFWCNPISGHATLYWYQQILGQGPKLLIQFQNNGVVDDSQLPKDRFSAERLKGVDSTLKIQPAKLEDSAVYLCASSWDSSNQPQHFGDGTRLSIL.